In this sample, the clone carrying this TCR beta chain turned up a few times. The source of the sample is a study of human T cells and chemical hapten exposure. Study context: Small pooled library volume differences chiefly drove per-sample TCR yield variation.

Authors' data handling: Over 95,000 TCRs per sample was the median, with a range of roughly 23,224 to 690,600. From the RACE reads, TCRdb called clonotypes with MiXCR, one entry per CDR3 protein. The V and J calls were determined by TCRdb, not by the authors. The sample shows 95,000 to 150,000 distinct CDR3 sequences, around an eighth of them seen only once. Time point of the sample: pre-sensitization, week 0. The sample's treatment: therapeutic diphenylcyclopropenone sensitization with weekly scalp DPC. Trimming removed 0 bases at V and 8 bases at J, with 16 bases between. CDR1 is LGHDT and CDR2 is YNNKEL in the germline V gene (reference sequence). This CDR3 spans 16 amino acids.

The TCR was taken from a woman between 18 and 30 years old with alopecia areata. Some clones in this sample may be carry-over from other donors' samples. This chain joins TRBV3-1 and TRBJ1-4; no clear D gene. The input for sequencing was whole blood, taken in connection with sensitization to the hapten diphenylcyclopropenone (DPC). The CDR3 coding sequence is TGTGCCAGCAGCCAAGATTCGCCCCTTGTCAGGGAAAAACTGTTTTTT. It encodes CASSQDSPLVREKLFF. Full variable domain (rest looked up from reference TRBV3-1 and TRBJ1-4): DTAVSQTPKYLVTQMGNDKSIKCEQNLGHDTMYWYKQDSKKFLKIMFSYNNKELIINETVPNRFSPKSPDKAHLNLHINSLELGDSAVYFCASSQDSPLVREKLFFGSGTQLSVL.